This T cell receptor beta chain comes out of a study of CD8+ T cells in alopecia areata. In germline, CDR1 is KGHSH, CDR2 LQKENI. The CDR3 has 13 amino acids. Sequencing templates came from extracted RNA that was reverse transcribed into cDNA. Measured with immunoSEQ multiplex PCR; TCRdb has only the in-frame clones, and not every one. Of 120,000 to 150,000 clones listed, more than 45% are singletons. As regards this clone: One junction end does not reproduce the germline sequence, and a read error may be involved.

The chain uses TRBV18 and TRBJ1-1; the D gene is possibly TRBD1 (6 bases). Sequencing was carried out using CD4+ T cells sorted from blood. The receptor was derived from a human donor with alopecia areata. This CDR3 is CASSQDRDTEAFF. The CDR3 nucleotides read TGTGCCAGCTCACAAGACCGGGACACGGAAGCTTTCTTT.